This paragraph reports one T cell receptor (beta chain). Its matching antigen is unknown. The entry originates in a study of T cells in localized non-small cell lung cancer. Findings and caveats of the study: Elevated circulating T cell density in blood was associated with longer overall survival. Uninvolved adjacent lung showed the highest T cell clonality, exceeding tumor. The study detected a median approximately 54 of the top 100 tumor clones in adjacent lung. Sequence data derive from only one tumor region, so heterogeneity remains possible.

This CDR3 is built from 15 residues. The table came from immunoSEQ multiplex PCR; TCRdb's copy has only in-frame clones and leaves some out. The data contain 50,000 to 70,000 clones, roughly nine tenths of them seen just once; the ten biggest clones take up just under 20%. Here the sequenced sample was peripheral blood, taken before any cancer treatment. The chain recombines TRBV21-1 with TRBJ2-3; the table gives TRBD1 as D, unverified against the DNA. TRBV21-1 corresponds to a pseudogene. This receptor was taken from a man between 35 and 75 years old with stage I lung adenocarcinoma. CDR3 coding DNA: TGTGCCAGCAGCAAAGGGGCACAGCACGGAGATACGCAGTATTTT. Its protein product is CASSKGAQHGDTQYF.